Each of the 15 T cell receptor beta chains below was sequenced from the same sample in a study of blood T cell repertoires in COVID-19. Clones were sequenced by immunoSEQ multiplex PCR, and TCRdb holds only the in-frame ones, with some missing. Of 180,000 or so clones listed, about 81% are singletons. The specimen sequenced was peripheral blood. These receptor sequences come from a woman aged 70 to 79 with acute or convalescent COVID-19.

The chain combines TRBV28 with TRBJ2-7; D may be TRBD1 (5 bases). The ends were cut back, 2 bases at V and 4 bases at J, with 15 bases in the middle. The CDR3 consists of 15 residues. Germline CDR1 MDHEN, CDR2 SYDVKM. CDR3 sequence: CASSLGGRVKYEQYF. Written as DNA, the CDR3 is TGTGCCAGCAGTTTAGGCGGCAGGGTGAAGTACGAGCAGTACTTC.

This chain uses TRBV5-1 with TRBJ2-7; 13 nucleotides match TRBD2. There are 16 residues in the CDR3. V was clipped by 0 bases and J by 6 bases; unmatched bases: 6. Per the germline V gene, CDR1 is SGHRS and CDR2 is YFSETQ. In nucleotides, the CDR3 is TGCGCCAGCAGCTTGGTCACTAGCGGGGGGGCCGGCGAGCAGTACTTC. Its protein is CASSLVTSGGAGEQYF.

The chain is built from TRBV7-9 and TRBJ2-1, with 14 bases matching TRBD2. V lost 1 base, J lost 7 bases, and 6 bases stayed unmatched. This CDR3 is 17 amino acids long. Germline-derived CDR1 and CDR2 are SEHNR and FQNEAQ (reference sequence). The DNA for the CDR3 is TGTGCCAGCAGCTTAGATGTGGGACTAGCGGGAGTAAATGAGCAGTTCTTC. Protein product: CASSLDVGLAGVNEQFF.

V gene TRBV27 combines with J gene TRBJ1-3; D call uncertain. The germline CDR1 and CDR2 sequences are MNHEY and SMNVEV (reference sequence). Trimming stripped 5 bases from V and 2 bases from J, with 10 bases between. The CDR3 is 14 residues long. CDR3 sequence reads: CASSPAVAGNTIYF. The DNA of the CDR3 is TGTGCCAGCAGTCCGGCGGTTGCTGGAAACACCATATATTTT.

This chain joins TRBV19 and TRBJ2-5, with D perhaps TRBD1 (5 bases). Germline V gene data show CDR1 as LNHDA and CDR2 as SQIVND (reference sequence). V lost 5 bases and J lost 1, with 8 bases in between. The CDR3 is 13 residues long. This CDR3 is CASSLTVQETQYF. The DNA for the CDR3 is TGTGCCAGTAGTCTGACAGTCCAAGAGACCCAGTACTTC.

This chain links TRBV3-1 (or the pseudogene TRBV3-2) with TRBJ2-2, with 7 positions matching TRBD1. Germline V gene sequence: CDR1 LGHDT, CDR2 YNNKEL (reference sequence). The CDR3 totals 18 residues. V was pared by 0 bases and J by 1 base, with 8 bases of the junction left unmatched. This CDR3 is CASSQEGRRGKNTGELFF. CDR3 coding DNA: TGTGCCAGCAGCCAAGAAGGCCGCAGGGGGAAGAACACCGGGGAGCTGTTTTTT.

The CDR3 sequence: CASSQEWGGDTDTQYF. The DNA of the CDR3 is TGTGCCAGCAGCCAAGAGTGGGGGGGGGACACAGATACGCAGTATTTT. This chain joins TRBV3-1 (or the pseudogene TRBV3-2) and TRBJ2-3; 7 positions agree with TRBD2. The CDR3 has 16 residues. J gave up 2 bases and V 0 bases, and 5 bases lay outside the gene matches. Germline V gene sequence: CDR1 LGHDT, CDR2 YNNKEL (reference sequence).

This chain uses TRBV28 with TRBJ2-3; 15 nucleotides line up with TRBD2. Per germline, CDR1 MDHEN and CDR2 SYDVKM. The V segment lost 9 bases and the J segment 5 bases; nucleotides outside the gene matches: 12. The CDR3 contains 17 residues. The CDR3, as DNA: TGTGCCAGTCAAACCGGGACTAGCGGGAGGAAGGGAGATACGCAGTATTTT. Translating gives CASQTGTSGRKGDTQYF.

Notes on this clone: Compared with germline, one end of the junction differs, possibly owing to a read error. The chain joins TRBV29-1 to TRBJ1-2; the D gene is possibly TRBD1 (5 bases). CDR1 and CDR2 from the germline V gene are SQVTM and ANQGSEA. There are 13 residues in the CDR3. CDR3 sequence reads: CSVQETVNYGYTF. The DNA for the CDR3 is TGCAGCGTTCAAGAGACAGTTAACTATGGCTACACCTTC.

The chain employs TRBV9 and TRBJ2-2, with TRBD2 matching over 7 bases. In germline, CDR1 is SGDLS, CDR2 YYNGEE. The CDR3 runs to 13 residues. The ends lost 5 bases at V and 5 bases at J; junction bases unmatched: 3. As DNA, the CDR3 is TGTGCCAGCAGAAGTAGCGGGACCGGGGAGCTGTTTTTT. Translating it yields CASRSSGTGELFF.

This clone was seen more than once but under ten times. This sequence joins TRBV2 and TRBJ1-5, with 7 bases fitting TRBD1. Trimming at V came to 4 bases and at J to 7 bases, leaving 4 bases not matched to a gene. The CDR3 runs 13 residues. Germline V gives CDR1 SNHLY, CDR2 FYNNEI. As DNA, the CDR3 is TGTGCCAGCAGTGGTACAGGGGTGCAGCCCCAGCATTTT. This codes for CASSGTGVQPQHF.

The V and J genes are TRBV23-1 and TRBJ1-1; 8 positions agree with TRBD1. TRBV23-1 falls under the ORF class, with uncertain function. Losses at the gene ends were 4 bases for V and 3 bases for J; bases not matched to a gene: 10. The CDR3 runs 16 residues. CDR3 DNA: TGCGCCAGCAGTCCGCCAACCGGGACAGGTGACACTGAAGCTTTCTTT. Its translation is CASSPPTGTGDTEAFF.

CDR3 coding DNA: TGTGCCAGCAGCTTAGACAGATACAATGAGCAGTTCTTC. Translating it yields CASSLDRYNEQFF. The chain combines TRBV7-3 with TRBJ2-1, with D possibly TRBD1 on 5 matching bases. Germline CDR1 reads SGHTA; CDR2 reads FQGTGA. The CDR3 loop spans 13 amino acids. The germline V and J ends were trimmed by 2 bases and 4 bases, with 6 bases remaining between them.

The CDR3 sequence is CASSPSPQAYGEAFF. The CDR3 nucleotides read TGTGCCAGCTCACCATCGCCACAGGCCTACGGTGAAGCTTTCTTT. The chain has TRBV18 and TRBJ1-1; D is possibly TRBD1 (5 bases). This CDR3 has 15 amino acids. The V gene's germline CDR1 is KGHSH and CDR2 LQKENI. V lost 2 bases to trimming and J lost 7 bases, with 17 bases between them.

The chain combines TRBV6-5 with TRBJ1-5; no clear D. V was shortened by 8 bases and J by 4 bases, with 6 bases between the two germline ends. CDR1 MNHEY and CDR2 SVGAGI come from the germline V gene. The length of the CDR3 is 11 residues. The CDR3 nucleotides read TGTGCCAGCCAGGATAATCAGCCCCAGCATTTT. Translating gives CASQDNQPQHF.